This entry concerns a single TCR beta chain. The CDR3 runs 13 residues. With 6 bases removed from V and 1 base from J, the gap between germline ends came to 13 bases. CDR1 and CDR2 from the germline V gene are SQVTM and ANQGSEA. This sample is drawn from a study of identical twins. TCRdb fed the 5' RACE reads into MiXCR, producing one record per CDR3 protein. The sample carries 550,000 to 700,000 distinct CDR3 sequences, around a tenth recorded once. These same records also appear under a second study, on yellow fever vaccine responses in identical twins.

Sequencing was done on a sample of PBMCs. This sequence originates from a woman younger than 30 in good health. The chain carries TRBV29-1 and TRBJ2-7, with D unclear. The CDR3, as DNA: TGCAGCGTAATTCTACCGGATTCCTACGAGCAGTACTTC. It specifies CSVILPDSYEQYF.